This T cell receptor (beta chain) was documented in a study of shared clonotypes between healthy human individuals. The CDR3 totals 15 residues. CDR1 MDHEN and CDR2 SYDVKM come from the germline V gene. The V and J ends lost 2 bases and 0 bases respectively, with 11 bases between them. TCRdb's copy holds only in-frame clones and misses some; the assay was immunoSEQ multiplex PCR. The sample lists over 2,000,000 clones; just under 95% were seen once. Naive CD8 cells lacked CD45RO, underwent positive selection for CCR7 and left out terminally differentiated effector memory CD45RA+ cells. The chain links TRBV28 to TRBJ2-7; D call uncertain. The sequenced sample was naive CD8+ T cells from PBMCs. This TCR was recovered from a man in his late teens or twenties in good health. Some clones in this sample may be carry-over from other donors' samples. CDR3 residues: CASSLPAESSYEQYF. The CDR3 region has the DNA TGTGCCAGCAGTTTACCGGCGGAGAGCTCCTACGAGCAGTACTTC. Together with reference TRBV28 and TRBJ2-7, the CDR3 gives the full variable domain: DVKVTQSSRYLVKRTGEKVFLECVQDMDHENMFWYRQDPGLGLRLIYFSYDVKMKEKGDIPEGYSVSREKKERFSLILESASTNQTSMYLCASSLPAESSYEQYFGPGTRLTVT.